This T cell receptor beta chain is drawn from a study of blood T cell repertoires in COVID-19. Whole-study context: Specimens from acute and convalescent COVID-19 originated in the United States, Italy and Spain. PBMCs, B-cell-depleted T cells, or T cells provided the cDNA or gDNA that made up the material.

In the study's own analysis: From reference gene primer amplification, estimates of nucleated cell counts were derived. The repertoire was sequenced with immunoSEQ multiplex PCR; TCRdb's copy has only in-frame clones and lacks some. The V and J calls and the clone size are those of that table, but D and trimming were determined from the DNA. The sample carries approximately 150,000 clones, over 75% recorded once. The length of the CDR3 is 15 residues. Losses at the gene ends were 2 bases for V and 4 bases for J; bases not matched to a gene: 5. The germline gives CDR1 KGHSY, CDR2 FQNENV. J is TRBJ2-1 and V is TRBV16, with 7 bases lining up with TRBD1. Sequencing was carried out using peripheral blood. This receptor was taken from a human donor in a cohort sampled during active COVID-19. The CDR3 spells CASSQDRTGYNEQFF. DNA for the CDR3: TGTGCCAGCAGCCAAGATCGGACAGGTTACAATGAGCAGTTCTTC.